The 14 T cell receptor beta chains given below trace back to one sample, sequenced in a study of blood T cell repertoires in COVID-19. Generated by immunoSEQ multiplex PCR, the TCRdb table keeps only in-frame clones and is missing some. The sample consists of approximately 110,000 clones, over 75% of them appearing once. Sequenced: peripheral blood. The origin of the receptors is a woman aged 65 to 85 who had recovered from COVID-19.

The chain combines TRBV24-1 with TRBJ2-1, with D possibly matching TRBD1 (6 bases). Trimming removed 4 bases from V and 1 base from J, with 13 bases in between. Germline V lookup: CDR1 KGHDR, CDR2 SFDVKD. This CDR3 spans 16 amino acids. The CDR3, as DNA: TGTGCCACCAGTGACCCGTCAGGGGATTCCTACAATGAGCAGTTCTTC. The encoded protein is CATSDPSGDSYNEQFF.

The V gene is TRBV3-1 (or the pseudogene TRBV3-2), the J gene TRBJ2-7, with 7 bases identical to TRBD1. Germline V gene lookup returns CDR1 LGHDT and CDR2 YNNKEL (reference sequence). The CDR3 consists of 15 residues. J was trimmed by 0 bases and V by 4 bases; bases with no gene match: 6. Here the CDR3 DNA reads TGTGCCAGCAGCCGCGACAGGGTACCCTCCTACGAGCAGTACTTC. Translation: CASSRDRVPSYEQYF.

V usage is TRBV6-6 and J usage is TRBJ2-2; tentative D call: TRBD2 (5 bases). CDR1 and CDR2 from the germline V gene are MNHNY and SVGAGI (reference sequence). The V end was cut by 2 bases, the J end by 5 bases, with 12 bases between. This CDR3 spans 15 amino acids. The CDR3 sequence: CASSYQDWRTGELFF. CDR3 coding DNA: TGTGCCAGCAGTTACCAGGACTGGCGGACCGGGGAGCTGTTTTTT.

CDR3 region: CASSKGDFFGSRSYNSPLHF. CDR3 bases: TGTGCCAGCAGCAAAGGCGACTTCTTCGGGAGTAGGTCCTATAATTCACCCCTCCACTTT. The V call is TRBV7-8, the J call TRBJ1-6; D unclear. CDR1 is SGHVS and CDR2 is FQNEAQ in the germline V gene. The germline V and J ends were trimmed by 5 bases and 1 base, with 24 bases remaining between them. The CDR3 is 20 amino acids.

This clone has just one count. The gene calls are TRBV6-1 and TRBJ2-2; 13 bases are shared with TRBD2. This CDR3 region has 15 residues. The J segment lost 6 bases and the V segment lost 3 bases, leaving 1 base of the junction unmatched. Germline CDR1 reads MNHNS; CDR2 reads SASEGT. The CDR3 spells CASSEGLAGSGELFF. The CDR3 DNA is TGTGCCAGCAGTGAGGGACTAGCGGGATCCGGGGAGCTGTTTTTT.

The V gene is TRBV28, the J gene TRBJ1-5, with 7 bases identical to TRBD1. Germline V gene sequence: CDR1 MDHEN, CDR2 SYDVKM. V was clipped by 5 bases and J by 7 bases; unmatched bases: 14. The CDR3 totals 16 residues. The CDR3, as DNA: TGTGCCAGCAGTCCCGGGACAGCCCCGTCGGTGCAGCCCCAGCATTTT. Protein product: CASSPGTAPSVQPQHF.

The chain recombines TRBV7-9 with TRBJ1-5, with 8 bases that match TRBD1. The germline CDR1 and CDR2 sequences are SEHNR and FQNEAQ (reference sequence). V shed 5 bases, J shed 5 bases, and the junction held 2 bases outside the gene matches. There are 13 residues in the CDR3. The CDR3 loop is CASSTQGDQPQHF. The DNA for the CDR3 is TGTGCCAGCAGCACACAGGGGGATCAGCCCCAGCATTTT.

This clone was counted between two and nine times. The rearrangement uses TRBV7-8 and TRBJ2-7, with D tentatively TRBD1 (5 bases). The CDR3 length is 12 residues. Trimming stripped 2 bases from V and 6 bases from J, with 8 bases between. CDR1 and CDR2 from the germline V gene are SGHVS and FQNEAQ. The CDR3 sequence is CASSLIRAEQYF. The CDR3 bases are TGTGCCAGCAGCTTAATCAGGGCCGAGCAGTACTTC. The entire variable domain, with the rest obtained from reference TRBV7-8 and TRBJ2-7, is as follows: GAGVSQSPRYKVAKRGQDVALRCDPISGHVSLFWYQQALGQGPEFLTYFQNEAQLDKSGLPSDRFFAERPEGSVSTLKIQRTQQEDSAVYLCASSLIRAEQYFGPGTRLTVT.

The V gene is TRBV19, the J gene TRBJ2-1; D is possibly TRBD2 (6 bases). The CDR3 is 14 amino acids. Germline CDR1 LNHDA, CDR2 SQIVND (reference sequence). The V end was cut by 4 bases, the J end by 10 bases, with 17 bases between. CDR3 sequence (DNA): TGTGCCAGTAGTACAGCGGGCTACGGAGGCGAGCAGTTCTTC. The encoded protein is CASSTAGYGGEQFF.

The chain has TRBV25-1 and TRBJ1-6; D possibly corresponds to TRBD1 (6 bases). Germline V gives CDR1 MGHDK, CDR2 SYGVNS. This CDR3 comprises 16 residues. The V and J ends lost 0 bases and 7 bases respectively, with 13 bases between them. CDR3 loop: CASSEYGGRINSPLHF. CDR3 nucleotides: TGTGCCAGCAGTGAATACGGGGGGCGCATCAATTCACCCCTCCACTTT.

V is TRBV5-1 and J is TRBJ2-1, with 12 bases aligning to TRBD2. The V and J ends lost 0 bases and 6 bases, in that order; junction bases with no gene match: 7. From germline, CDR1 is SGHRS and CDR2 YFSETQ. The CDR3 is 17 amino acids. The CDR3 loop reads CASSLVPGLAGSNEQFF. In DNA, the CDR3 is TGCGCCAGCAGCTTGGTGCCAGGACTAGCGGGGTCCAATGAGCAGTTCTTC.

This clone showed up just a few times. J is TRBJ2-2 and V is TRBV7-2, with 8 bases identical to TRBD2. The CDR3 contains 17 residues. V shed 2 bases, J shed 0 bases, and the junction held 5 bases outside the gene matches. Per the germline V gene, CDR1 is SGHTA and CDR2 is FQGNSA. The DNA for the CDR3 is TGTGCCAGCAGCTTACGTCCGGGAGGGCCGAACACCGGGGAGCTGTTTTTT. Translated: CASSLRPGGPNTGELFF.

The chain uses TRBV2 and TRBJ1-2, with D possibly matching TRBD1 (5 bases). The CDR3 has 14 amino acids. The germline CDR1 and CDR2 sequences are SNHLY and FYNNEI. V gave up 4 bases and J gave up 3 bases, with 12 bases separating them. The DNA for the CDR3 is TGTGCCAGCAGTGCGATGTCACAGGACTATGGCTACACCTTC. Encoded protein: CASSAMSQDYGYTF.

This clone was found a few times. The rearrangement links TRBV30 to TRBJ1-6; 8 bases map to TRBD1. CDR1 is GTSNPN and CDR2 is SVGIG in the germline V gene (reference sequence). The V and J ends lost 3 bases and 11 bases, in that order; junction bases with no gene match: 6. This CDR3 contains 13 residues. The CDR3 loop is CAWSRGPAAPLHF. The CDR3 bases are TGTGCCTGGAGCAGGGGGCCGGCGGCACCCCTCCACTTT.